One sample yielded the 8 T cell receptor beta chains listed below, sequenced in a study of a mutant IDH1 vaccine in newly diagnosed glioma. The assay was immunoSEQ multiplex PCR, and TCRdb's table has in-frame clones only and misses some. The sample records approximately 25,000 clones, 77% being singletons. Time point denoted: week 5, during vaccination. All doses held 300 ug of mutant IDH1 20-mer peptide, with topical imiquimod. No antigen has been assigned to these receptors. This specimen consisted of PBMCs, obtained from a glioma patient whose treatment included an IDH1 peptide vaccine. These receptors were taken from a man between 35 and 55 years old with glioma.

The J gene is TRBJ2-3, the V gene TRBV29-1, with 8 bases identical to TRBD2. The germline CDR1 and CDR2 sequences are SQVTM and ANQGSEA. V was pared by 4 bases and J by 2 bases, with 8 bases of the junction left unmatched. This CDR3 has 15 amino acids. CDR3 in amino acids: CSVVMSGSPTDTQYF. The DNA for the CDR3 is TGCAGCGTTGTAATGAGCGGGAGCCCCACAGATACGCAGTATTTT.

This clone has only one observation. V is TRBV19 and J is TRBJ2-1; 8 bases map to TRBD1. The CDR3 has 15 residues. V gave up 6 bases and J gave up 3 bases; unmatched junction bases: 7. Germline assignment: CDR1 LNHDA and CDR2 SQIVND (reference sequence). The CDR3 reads CASRPTGTGYNEQFF. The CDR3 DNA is TGTGCCAGTAGGCCCACCGGGACAGGCTACAATGAGCAGTTCTTC.

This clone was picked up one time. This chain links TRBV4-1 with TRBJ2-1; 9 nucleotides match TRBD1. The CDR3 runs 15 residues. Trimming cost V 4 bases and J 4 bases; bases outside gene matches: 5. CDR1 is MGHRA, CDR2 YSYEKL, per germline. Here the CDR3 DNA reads TGCGCCAGCAGCCCGGGACAGGGAGTATACAATGAGCAGTTCTTC. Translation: CASSPGQGVYNEQFF.

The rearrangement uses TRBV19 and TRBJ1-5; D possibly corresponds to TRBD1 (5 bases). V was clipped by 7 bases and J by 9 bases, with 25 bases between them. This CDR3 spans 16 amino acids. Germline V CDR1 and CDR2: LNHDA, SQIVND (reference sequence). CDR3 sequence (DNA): TGTGCCAGTACAACACCGGGACGGGGTTTTATGGGGCCCCAGCATTTT. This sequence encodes CASTTPGRGFMGPQHF. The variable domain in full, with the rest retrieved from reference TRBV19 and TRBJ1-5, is DGGITQSPKYLFRKEGQNVTLSCEQNLNHDAMYWYRQDPGQGLRLIYYSQIVNDFQKGDIAEGYSVSREKKESFPLTVTSAQKNPTAFYLCASTTPGRGFMGPQHFGDGTRLSIL.

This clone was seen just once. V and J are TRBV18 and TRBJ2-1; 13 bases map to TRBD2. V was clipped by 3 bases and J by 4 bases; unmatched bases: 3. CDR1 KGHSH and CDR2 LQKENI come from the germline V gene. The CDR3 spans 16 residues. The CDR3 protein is CASSPTSGRSYNEQFF. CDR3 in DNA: TGTGCCAGCTCACCGACTAGCGGGAGGTCATACAATGAGCAGTTCTTC.

The CDR3 DNA is TGTGCTAGTGGTGGGGATCTCGCAGGGACTGAAGCTTTCTTT. Translated, it gives CASGGDLAGTEAFF. The J gene is TRBJ1-1, the V gene TRBV12-5, with a tentative D call TRBD1 (5 bases). V was pared by 5 bases and J by 5 bases, with 15 bases between. The germline CDR1 and CDR2 sequences are LGHNT and FRNRAP. This CDR3 is 14 amino acids long. Based on the CDR3 plus reference TRBV12-5 and TRBJ1-1, the full variable domain is DARVTQTPRHKVTEMGQEVTMRCQPILGHNTVFWYRQTMMQGLELLAYFRNRAPLDDSGMPKDRFSAEMPDATLATLKIQPSEPRDSAVYFCASGGDLAGTEAFFGQGTRLTVV.

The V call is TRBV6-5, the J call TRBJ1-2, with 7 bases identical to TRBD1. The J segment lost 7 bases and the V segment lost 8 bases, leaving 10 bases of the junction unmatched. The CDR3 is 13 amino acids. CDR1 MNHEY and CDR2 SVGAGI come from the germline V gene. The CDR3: CASQTGQASGYTF. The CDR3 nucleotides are TGTGCCAGCCAGACCGGACAGGCAAGTGGCTACACCTTC.

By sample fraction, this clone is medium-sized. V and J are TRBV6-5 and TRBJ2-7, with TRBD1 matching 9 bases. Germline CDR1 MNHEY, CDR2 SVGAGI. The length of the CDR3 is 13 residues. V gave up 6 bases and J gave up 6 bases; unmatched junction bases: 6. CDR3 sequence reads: CASRAQGASEQYV. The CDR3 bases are TGTGCCAGCAGAGCACAGGGGGCGAGCGAGCAGTACGTC.